A single sample is the source of the 27 T cell receptor beta chains below, sequenced in a study of T cell repertoires in cytomegalovirus infection. TCRdb ran MiXCR on the reads and lists one entry per CDR3 protein. The profile covers hundreds of thousands of distinct CDR3 sequences, with around 32% appearing a single time and roughly 18% taken by the ten largest. No antigen is known for these receptors. The sample in question was cultured PBMCs, obtained from culture after CMV antigen stimulation. The origin of the receptors is a human donor in good health (CMV status not recorded). Some clones in this sample may be carry-over from other donors' samples.

CDR3 nucleotide sequence: TGTGCCAGCTCTCCCGTAGTGGGTTTCGGCAATGAGCAGTTCTTC. Translation gives CASSPVVGFGNEQFF. V is TRBV12-3 or TRBV12-4 and J is TRBJ2-1, with D hard to call. Deletions cut 8 bases from V and 6 bases from J, with 20 bases between. The CDR3 loop spans 15 amino acids.

The chain uses TRBV5-4 and TRBJ2-3, with 11 bases aligning to TRBD2. This CDR3 has 18 amino acids. Per the germline V gene, CDR1 is SGHNT and CDR2 is YYREEE (reference sequence). V lost 4 bases, J lost 0 bases, and 10 bases stayed unmatched. The CDR3 bases are TGTGCCAGCAGCCCGGGGAGAAGACTAGCGGGAAGCACAGATACGCAGTATTTT. Protein product: CASSPGRRLAGSTDTQYF.

This chain connects TRBV18 to TRBJ2-7; D gene uncertain. Trimming left V 3 bases short and J 3 bases short, with 12 bases between. Germline lookup yields CDR1 KGHSH and CDR2 LQKENI. This CDR3 is 14 amino acids long. CDR3 loop: CASSPAVGGYEQYF. The CDR3 nucleotides are TGTGCCAGCTCACCCGCCGTGGGCGGCTACGAGCAGTACTTC.

This sequence joins TRBV4-3 and TRBJ2-5, with 7 bases fitting TRBD2. Germline assignment: CDR1 LGHNA and CDR2 YSLEER. The V segment lost 3 bases and the J segment 2 bases; nucleotides outside the gene matches: 12. The CDR3 consists of 17 residues. This CDR3 reads CASSHLNAGEGQETQYF. The CDR3 DNA reads as TGCGCCAGCAGCCACCTGAACGCGGGAGAAGGGCAAGAGACCCAGTACTTC.

The chain combines TRBV6-5 with TRBJ2-4; 7 nucleotides line up with TRBD2. Looked up from germline, CDR1 is MNHEY and CDR2 is SVGAGI. V was pared by 0 bases and J by 0 bases, with 8 bases of the junction left unmatched. This CDR3 comprises 18 residues. The CDR3 nucleotides read TGTGCCAGCAGTTACTCGAGGGTGGTAGCGGGAGCCAAAAACATTCAGTACTTC. Its translation is CASSYSRVVAGAKNIQYF.

At least ten counts were recorded for this clonotype. The gene calls are TRBV11-2 and TRBJ2-1, with D perhaps matching TRBD2 (6 bases). Trimming took off 6 bases at V and 0 bases at J, with 15 bases between the two ends. Germline assignment: CDR1 SGHAT and CDR2 FQNNGV. The CDR3 covers 16 residues. The CDR3, as DNA: TGTGCCAGCAGAGTACCGGGACTCCACTCCTACAATGAGCAGTTCTTC. Protein product: CASRVPGLHSYNEQFF.

V usage is TRBV5-4 and J usage is TRBJ2-3; D gene ambiguous. Trimming left V 4 bases short and J 2 bases short, with 11 bases between. Germline V gene sequence: CDR1 SGHNT, CDR2 YYREEE (reference sequence). The CDR3 contains 14 residues. This chain's CDR3 is CASSIDRNTDTQYF. The DNA of the CDR3 is TGTGCCAGCAGCATAGACCGTAACACAGATACGCAGTATTTT.

This clonotype was found a few times. The chain employs TRBV12-3 or TRBV12-4 and TRBJ2-3, with TRBD2 identical over 15 bases. There are 20 residues in the CDR3. Trimming removed 5 bases from V and 2 bases from J; junction bases left unmatched: 14. In DNA form, the CDR3 reads TGTGCCAGCAGTCCCGGACTAGCGGGAGGGTCCCAGCTCTTCACAGATACGCAGTATTTT. Protein sequence: CASSPGLAGGSQLFTDTQYF.

This clonotype was detected only a few times. The chain recombines TRBV19 with TRBJ2-7, with 7 bases that match TRBD1. This CDR3 comprises 13 residues. CDR1 and CDR2 from the germline V gene are LNHDA and SQIVND (reference sequence). V lost 6 bases to trimming and J lost 7 bases; unmatched junction nucleotides: 9. CDR3 in amino acids: CASSNNRGTEQYF. The CDR3, as DNA: TGTGCCAGTAGCAACAACAGGGGAACGGAGCAGTACTTC.

The chain employs TRBV7-9 and TRBJ2-3; D unresolved. This CDR3 region has 14 residues. V gave up 6 bases and J gave up 2 bases, with 12 bases separating them. CDR1 is SEHNR, CDR2 FQNEAQ, per germline (reference sequence). The CDR3 DNA sequence: TGTGCCAGCAGGTTTCTCTCCCTCACAGATACGCAGTATTTT. Encoded protein: CASRFLSLTDTQYF.

Points on this clonotype: This may stem from a read error, because a much larger clone lies one nucleotide away. The rearrangement uses TRBV7-9 and TRBJ2-7; D is undetermined. The ends were cut back, 4 bases at V and 2 bases at J, with 6 bases in the middle. CDR1 is SEHNR and CDR2 is FQNEAQ in the germline V gene (reference sequence). The CDR3 is 12 amino acids. This CDR3 is CASSSATYEQYF. CDR3 nucleotides: TGTGCCAGCAGCTCCGCCACCTACGAGCAGTACTTC. Variable domain in full (rest from reference TRBV7-9 and TRBJ2-7): DTGVSQNPRHKITKRGQNVTFRCDPISEHNRLYWYRQTLGQGPEFLTYFQNEAQLEKSRLLSDRFSAERPKGSFSTLEIQRTEQGDSAMYLCASSSATYEQYFGPGTRLTVT.

There are a few counts of this clonotype. The chain links TRBV6-1 to TRBJ2-3; TRBD2 might be the D (5 bases). There are 12 residues in the CDR3. Germline CDR1 is MNHNS and CDR2 is SASEGT. Trimming took off 7 bases at V and 5 bases at J, with 10 bases between the two ends. The CDR3 here is CASKTGIDTQYF. In nucleotides, the CDR3 is TGTGCCAGCAAGACGGGAATAGATACGCAGTATTTT.

This clonotype has a handful of counts. This chain connects TRBV7-7 to TRBJ2-5; 7 bases align to TRBD2. This CDR3 has 16 amino acids. Germline trimming cut 8 bases from V and 4 bases from J; bases unmatched to any gene: 16. CDR1 is SSHAT and CDR2 is FNYEAQ in the germline V gene (reference sequence). The CDR3, as DNA: TGTGCCAGCTTACAAAGCGGGACCGAAAAGCGAGAGACCCAGTACTTC. Amino acids: CASLQSGTEKRETQYF.

This clonotype has only a few counts. This chain connects TRBV5-4 to TRBJ2-2, with D perhaps matching TRBD1 (6 bases). Germline-derived CDR1 and CDR2 are SGHNT and YYREEE (reference sequence). V was shortened by 4 bases and J by 5 bases, with 18 bases between the two germline ends. The CDR3 is 16 amino acids. The CDR3 loop reads CASSRPQGSGTGELFF. CDR3 nucleotide sequence: TGTGCCAGCAGCCGACCTCAGGGGTCGGGGACCGGGGAGCTGTTTTTT. Using reference TRBV5-4 and TRBJ2-2 for the parts outside the CDR3, the full variable domain is ETGVTQSPTHLIKTRGQQVTLRCSSQSGHNTVSWYQQALGQGPQFIFQYYREEENGRGNFPPRFSGLQFPNYSSELNVNALELDDSALYLCASSRPQGSGTGELFFGEGSRLTVL.

This clonotype was detected only once. The chain has TRBV11-2 and TRBJ2-1; D is unresolved. V was shortened by 3 bases and J by 4 bases, with 10 bases between the two germline ends. Germline assignment: CDR1 SGHAT and CDR2 FQNNGV. The CDR3 consists of 14 residues. The CDR3 here is CASSFDTFYNEQFF. CDR3 nucleotides: TGTGCCAGCAGCTTTGACACATTTTACAATGAGCAGTTCTTC.

V usage is TRBV12-5 and J usage is TRBJ2-3; weak D call: TRBD1 (5 bases). The V gene's germline CDR1 is LGHNT and CDR2 FRNRAP. V lost 1 base, J lost 6 bases, and 11 bases lay in between. The CDR3 covers 14 residues. CDR3 loop: CASGLGTGPDTQYF. CDR3 nucleotide sequence: TGTGCTAGTGGTTTGGGAACAGGACCTGATACGCAGTATTTT.

This clonotype was recorded many times. J is TRBJ2-7 and V is TRBV7-2; possibly TRBD2 for D (5 bases). Looked up from germline, CDR1 is SGHTA and CDR2 is FQGNSA. The V end was cut by 5 bases, the J end by 6 bases, with 20 bases between. The CDR3 runs 15 residues. As DNA, the CDR3 is TGTGCCAGCAGCGCCGGCGTGGAGGCTGCGGGCGAGCAGTACTTC. Translation gives CASSAGVEAAGEQYF. Full variable domain (outside the CDR3, taken from reference TRBV7-2 and TRBJ2-7): GAGVSQSPSNKVTEKGKDVELRCDPISGHTALYWYRQSLGQGLEFLIYFQGNSAPDKSGLPSDRFSAERTGGSVSTLTIQRTQQEDSAVYLCASSAGVEAAGEQYFGPGTRLTVT.

The chain has TRBV6-5 and TRBJ1-2, with 8 bases matching TRBD1. The CDR3 is made up of 17 amino acids. V shed 0 bases and J 4 bases; nucleotides not matched to a gene: 10. Per germline, CDR1 MNHEY and CDR2 SVGAGI. CDR3 loop: CASSYSIGTGLGYGYTF. As DNA, the CDR3 is TGTGCCAGCAGTTACTCAATCGGGACAGGCCTAGGCTATGGCTACACCTTC.

This clonotype was seen ten or more times. The gene calls are TRBV7-2 and TRBJ2-3; TRBD2 aligns across 10 bases. The CDR3 extends over 15 amino acids. J gave up 6 bases and V 3 bases, and 6 bases lay outside the gene matches. Germline V gene lookup returns CDR1 SGHTA and CDR2 FQGNSA. The CDR3: CASSFEAGGPDTQYF. The CDR3 bases are TGTGCCAGCAGCTTTGAAGCGGGAGGGCCGGATACGCAGTATTTT.

This clonotype has only a few counts. The gene calls are TRBV6-1 and TRBJ1-2; no definite D call. Between the trimmed V and J ends, which lost 2 bases and 2 bases, there was a span of 15 bases. The CDR3 loop spans 16 amino acids. Germline values: CDR1 MNHNS, CDR2 SASEGT. DNA of the CDR3: TGTGCCAGCAGTGAAACTATGTACGGTACAAACTATGGCTACACCTTC. Its translation: CASSETMYGTNYGYTF.

The chain combines TRBV7-9 with TRBJ1-1; D gene uncertain. The CDR3 spans 15 residues. CDR1 and CDR2 (germline): SEHNR, FQNEAQ (reference sequence). V was pared by 6 bases and J by 0 bases, with 14 bases between. CDR3 coding DNA: TGTGCCAGCAGTTCAGGACGGGTACTGAACACTGAAGCTTTCTTT. Translating gives CASSSGRVLNTEAFF.

This clonotype was recorded many times. This rearrangement joins TRBV7-2 to TRBJ1-1; TRBD1 is a possible D gene (6 bases). V lost 1 base and J 4 bases, leaving 10 bases between the germline ends. Germline CDR1 SGHTA, CDR2 FQGNSA. The length of the CDR3 is 14 residues. The CDR3 DNA reads TGTGCCAGCAGCTTAGGTGGAGGGGGCACTGAAGCTTTCTTT. The encoded protein is CASSLGGGGTEAFF.

The chain has TRBV20-1 and TRBJ1-4; D not certain. The CDR3 sequence is 13 residues long. Trimming cost V 6 bases and J 5 bases, with 13 bases left between them. Germline assignment: CDR1 DFQATT and CDR2 SNEGSKA (reference sequence). The CDR3 region is CSAVPSLNEKLFF. Here the CDR3 DNA reads TGCAGTGCAGTACCCAGCCTGAATGAAAAACTGTTTTTT.

The V call is TRBV20-1, the J call TRBJ2-5, with 7 bases matching TRBD1. V lost 5 bases, J lost 4 bases, and 4 bases stayed unmatched. Per germline, CDR1 DFQATT and CDR2 SNEGSKA (reference sequence). There are 12 residues in the CDR3. CDR3 DNA sequence: TGCAGTGCTGAGTCAGGGGGAGAGACCCAGTACTTC. Translation gives CSAESGGETQYF.

This clonotype has only a few counts. The chain carries TRBV4-3 and TRBJ1-4; D might be TRBD1 (5 bases). Trimming stripped 11 bases from V and 5 bases from J, with 15 bases between. The germline gives CDR1 LGHNA, CDR2 YSLEER. This CDR3 has 13 residues. CDR3 sequence: CARTKAGNEKLFF. In DNA, the CDR3 is TGCGCCCGGACAAAGGCGGGGAATGAAAAACTGTTTTTT.

This clonotype was counted at least ten times. The chain couples TRBV7-2 to TRBJ1-5; TRBD1 is a possible D gene (5 bases). This CDR3 contains 15 residues. Germline loops: CDR1 SGHTA, CDR2 FQGNSA. Deletions cut 4 bases from V and 1 base from J, with 11 bases between. CDR3 sequence reads: CASSSQGSSNQPQHF. The CDR3 bases are TGTGCCAGCAGCTCCCAGGGTTCGAGCAATCAGCCCCAGCATTTT.

In its sample, this clonotype was seen a few times. The CDR3 carries no conserved terminal phenylalanine or tryptophan, so it likely arises from a read error. The limits of the CDR3 on the DNA are not certain, so only TCRdb's listed CDR3 is given. The J gene is TRBJ2-1, the V gene TRBV6-5; the D call in the table, TRBD1, was not verified against the DNA. The CDR3 region is 13 residues in length, termini included. The germline gives CDR1 MNHEY, CDR2 SVGAGI. CDR3 sequence: CASSYSDGTGGSV.